These 27 T cell receptor beta chains originate from one sample sequenced in a study of beta chain features in type 1 diabetes. The investigators reverse transcribed all of the isolated RNA, so they sequenced expressed TCRB transcripts. Assay: immunoSEQ multiplex PCR; the TCRdb copy retains only in-frame clones and omits some. This table holds 300,000 or so clones, around 7.6% found once. The sample comprised central memory CD4+ T cells from blood. The receptors shown here come from a woman younger than 30 in good health.

The chain links TRBV7-9 to TRBJ2-3; D uncertain. Germline CDR1 SEHNR, CDR2 FQNEAQ (reference sequence). CDR3 length: 14 residues. V was cut by 3 bases and J by 2 bases, with 9 bases left in between. The CDR3 sequence is CASSLTLHTDTQYF. In DNA, the CDR3 is TGTGCCAGCAGCTTGACCCTCCACACAGATACGCAGTATTTT.

This CDR3 is CASSLRFSVIDTQYF. The CDR3 DNA sequence: TGTGCCAGCAGTTTAAGGTTTAGCGTGATAGATACGCAGTATTTT. V and J are TRBV27 and TRBJ2-3, with D possibly being TRBD2 (5 bases). V was trimmed by 2 bases and J by 5 bases, leaving 14 bases between them. Germline values: CDR1 MNHEY, CDR2 SMNVEV (reference sequence). The CDR3 totals 15 residues.

This clone appeared a few times. V usage is TRBV2 and J usage is TRBJ1-1, with D possibly matching TRBD1 (5 bases). The CDR3 is made up of 15 amino acids. Trimming left V 6 bases short and J 1 base short, with 15 bases between. Germline V gene data show CDR1 as SNHLY and CDR2 as FYNNEI. The CDR3: CASRGLDNSNTEAFF. CDR3 bases: TGTGCCAGCAGGGGCCTGGACAACTCGAACACTGAAGCTTTCTTT.

The genes are TRBV7-3 and TRBJ2-7; 7 nucleotides align to TRBD2. V shed 8 bases, J shed 4 bases, and the junction held 8 bases outside the gene matches. In germline, CDR1 is SGHTA, CDR2 FQGTGA. The CDR3 totals 13 residues. Here the CDR3 DNA reads TGTGCCAGCTATGGGCGGGAGAGGTACGAGCAGTACTTC. It is translated as CASYGRERYEQYF.

This clone was counted only a few times. The gene calls are TRBV7-8 and TRBJ2-3, with TRBD1 matching 7 bases. Germline CDR1 and CDR2: SGHVS and FQNEAQ. The junction had 4 bases not matched to a gene; V was cut back by 4 bases and J by 6 bases. The CDR3 runs to 13 residues. The DNA of the CDR3 is TGTGCCAGCAGCTCGAACAGGGGCGATACGCAGTATTTT. It translates to CASSSNRGDTQYF.

This clone was observed a few times. The chain is built from TRBV2 and TRBJ1-3; perhaps TRBD1 as D (5 bases). This CDR3 region has 12 residues. Germline assignment: CDR1 SNHLY and CDR2 FYNNEI. The V end lost 9 bases, the J end lost 4 bases, and 10 bases lay between the germline ends. The CDR3 region is CASGQDGNTIYF. The CDR3 bases are TGTGCCAGTGGACAAGACGGAAACACCATATATTTT. The whole variable domain, filled in from reference TRBV2 and TRBJ1-3, reads EPEVTQTPSHQVTQMGQEVILRCVPISNHLYFYWYRQILGQKVEFLVSFYNNEISEKSEIFDDQFSVERPDGSNFTLKIRSTKLEDSAMYFCASGQDGNTIYFGEGSWLTVV.

The table lists this clone with many counts. Different DNA sequences within this sample yield the same CDR3. This chain links TRBV2 with TRBJ2-2; D uncertain. The CDR3 has 14 residues. V lost 6 bases and J 0 bases, leaving 8 bases between the germline ends. Germline V gives CDR1 SNHLY, CDR2 FYNNEI. The CDR3 protein is CASRSGPNTGELFF. The CDR3 DNA is TGTGCCAGCAGGTCAGGACCGAACACCGGGGAGCTGTTTTTT. The complete variable domain, with remaining parts taken from reference TRBV2 and TRBJ2-2, reads EPEVTQTPSHQVTQMGQEVILRCVPISNHLYFYWYRQILGQKVEFLVSFYNNEISEKSEIFDDQFSVERPDGSNFTLKIRSTKLEDSAMYFCASRSGPNTGELFFGEGSRLTVL.

This clone occurred a few times. DNA for the CDR3: TGTGCCAGTAGTATCGGTAATAACGGGGACCAGCATTTT. Translated: CASSIGNNGDQHF. The chain joins TRBV19 to TRBJ1-5, with D hard to call. Germline CDR1 and CDR2: LNHDA and SQIVND (reference sequence). V gave up 3 bases and J gave up 12 bases, with 15 bases separating them. The CDR3 spans 13 residues.

V is TRBV28 and J is TRBJ2-5; 9 nucleotides agree with TRBD1. With V trimmed by 2 bases and J by 4 bases, 11 bases remained unmatched. The CDR3 extends over 17 amino acids. The germline V gene has CDR1 MDHEN and CDR2 SYDVKM. DNA for the CDR3: TGTGCCAGCAGTTTACGGGGTCTCGGGACAGGGTCAGAGACCCAGTACTTC. As protein: CASSLRGLGTGSETQYF.

This clone was detected many times. The chain links TRBV2 to TRBJ2-1; 10 nucleotides align to TRBD2. This CDR3 region has 15 residues. Per germline, CDR1 SNHLY and CDR2 FYNNEI. V lost 6 bases and J lost 7; bases outside the gene matches: 9. The CDR3 loop reads CASRVASGSSNEQFF. CDR3 nucleotide sequence: TGTGCCAGCAGGGTTGCTAGCGGGAGTTCGAATGAGCAGTTCTTC.

This clone was detected ten times or more. The chain is built from TRBV27 and TRBJ2-7; the match to TRBD2 covers 11 bases. Germline-derived CDR1 and CDR2 are MNHEY and SMNVEV (reference sequence). The CDR3 is 17 amino acids. Trimming cost V 4 bases and J 0 bases; bases outside gene matches: 8. The CDR3: CASSSRPTSGSSYEQYF. CDR3 DNA sequence: TGTGCCAGCAGTTCCCGCCCAACTAGCGGGAGCTCCTACGAGCAGTACTTC.

Turning to this clone: Other DNA sequences in this sample translate to the same CDR3. V is TRBV7-9 and J is TRBJ2-7, with D possibly matching TRBD1 (5 bases). CDR1 is SEHNR and CDR2 is FQNEAQ in the germline V gene (reference sequence). The CDR3 is made up of 12 amino acids. V was shortened by 6 bases and J by 3 bases, with 9 bases between the two germline ends. The CDR3 protein is CASRRDSYEQYF. The CDR3 bases are TGTGCCAGCAGACGAGACAGCTACGAGCAGTACTTC.

This sequence joins TRBV7-2 and TRBJ2-3, with 8 positions matching TRBD2. After removal of 3 bases from V and 6 bases from J, the junction contained 8 bases not matched to a gene. In germline, CDR1 is SGHTA, CDR2 FQGNSA. This CDR3 spans 15 amino acids. This CDR3 is CASSFHREGGDTQYF. The CDR3, as DNA: TGTGCCAGCAGCTTCCATCGGGAGGGCGGCGATACGCAGTATTTT.

There are a few counts of this clone. This sequence joins TRBV11-1 and TRBJ2-3, with D uncertain. The germline V and J ends were trimmed by 2 bases and 5 bases, with 8 bases remaining between them. The CDR3 spans 13 residues. Germline lookup yields CDR1 SGHAT and CDR2 FQDESV (reference sequence). The CDR3 nucleotides are TGTGCCAGCAGCTTAAGTGCAGGAGATACGCAGTATTTT. It is translated as CASSLSAGDTQYF.

V usage is TRBV6-1 and J usage is TRBJ2-1; D is perhaps TRBD2 (5 bases). Trimming shortened V by 1 base and J by 6 bases, and 7 bases separated the two germline ends. The length of the CDR3 is 13 residues. Germline CDR1 and CDR2: MNHNS and SASEGT. CDR3 DNA: TGTGCCAGCAGTGAAGTGACTATCAATGAGCAGTTCTTC. It codes for CASSEVTINEQFF.

The chain couples TRBV27 to TRBJ2-3, with 8 bases lining up with TRBD2. The germline gives CDR1 MNHEY, CDR2 SMNVEV (reference sequence). This CDR3 contains 17 residues. V gave up 2 bases and J gave up 4 bases; unmatched junction bases: 11. The CDR3: CASSLRGVAGWSDTQYF. In nucleotides, the CDR3 is TGTGCCAGCAGTTTAAGGGGCGTAGCGGGATGGTCAGATACGCAGTATTTT.

The chain combines TRBV28 with TRBJ2-1; 8 nucleotides agree with TRBD2. The CDR3 length is 20 residues. J gave up 0 bases and V 6 bases, and 19 bases lay outside the gene matches. Germline values: CDR1 MDHEN, CDR2 SYDVKM. CDR3 amino acids: CASSTRTSHANWGSYNEQFF. The DNA for the CDR3 is TGTGCCAGCAGCACCCGGACTAGCCACGCAAATTGGGGCTCCTACAATGAGCAGTTCTTC.

This clone was seen more than once but under ten times. The genes are TRBV9 and TRBJ2-1; 9 bases are shared with TRBD1. After removal of 1 base from V and 8 bases from J, the junction contained 4 bases not matched to a gene. Germline CDR1 and CDR2: SGDLS and YYNGEE. The CDR3 has 14 residues. CDR3 DNA: TGTGCCAGCAGCGTACGGACAGGGGTCGATGAGCAGTTCTTC. Residues: CASSVRTGVDEQFF. Full variable domain (outside the CDR3, taken from reference TRBV9 and TRBJ2-1): DSGVTQTPKHLITATGQRVTLRCSPRSGDLSVYWYQQSLDQGLQFLIQYYNGEERAKGNILERFSAQQFPDLHSELNLSSLELGDSALYFCASSVRTGVDEQFFGPGTRLTVL.

The table lists this clone with a few counts. The chain employs TRBV6-1 and TRBJ2-1, with 13 positions matching TRBD2. CDR3 length: 15 amino acids. The V and J ends lost 3 bases and 12 bases, in that order; junction bases with no gene match: 8. CDR1 is MNHNS, CDR2 SASEGT, per germline. The CDR3 region has the DNA TGTGCCAGCAGTGAGACTAGCGGGAGGCCTTTTGGGCAGTTCTTC. Translated: CASSETSGRPFGQFF.

The J gene is TRBJ1-2, the V gene TRBV13, with TRBD1 identical over 7 bases. The V and J ends lost 5 bases and 4 bases, in that order; junction bases with no gene match: 4. From germline, CDR1 is PRHDT and CDR2 FYEKMQ (reference sequence). The CDR3 loop spans 13 amino acids. The chain's CDR3 is CASSRDSFYGYTF. Here the CDR3 DNA reads TGTGCCAGCAGCCGGGACAGCTTCTATGGCTACACCTTC. Complete variable domain (other parts from reference TRBV13 and TRBJ1-2): AAGVIQSPRHLIKEKRETATLKCYPIPRHDTVYWYQQGPGQDPQFLISFYEKMQSDKGSIPDRFSAQQFSDYHSELNMSSLELGDSALYFCASSRDSFYGYTFGSGTRLTVV.

The chain recombines TRBV7-9 with TRBJ2-3, with 8 bases fitting TRBD1. In germline, CDR1 is SEHNR, CDR2 FQNEAQ (reference sequence). This CDR3 is built from 15 residues. V dropped 5 bases and J dropped 5; count of bases not matched to a gene: 9. The CDR3, as DNA: TGTGCCAGCAGCGTAGACAGGGGATGGATAGATACGCAGTATTTT. Protein sequence: CASSVDRGWIDTQYF.

This clone was observed a handful of times. This chain connects TRBV6-5 to TRBJ2-7; possibly TRBD1 for D (5 bases). Germline-derived CDR1 and CDR2 are MNHEY and SVGAGI. CDR3 size: 12 residues. The V gene lost 7 bases and the J gene lost 1 base, with 8 bases spanning the gap. DNA for the CDR3: TGTGCCAGCACCAGGGATTCCTACGAGCAGTACTTC. Its protein product is CASTRDSYEQYF.

The chain joins TRBV2 to TRBJ1-2; no clear D. The V end lost 6 bases, the J end lost 8 bases, and 19 bases lay between the germline ends. CDR1 SNHLY and CDR2 FYNNEI come from the germline V gene. The CDR3 consists of 14 residues. The CDR3 loop reads CASSGFGQNEGYTF. The CDR3 coding sequence is TGTGCCAGCAGCGGGTTCGGGCAGAACGAGGGCTACACCTTC.

This clone has only a few counts. The rearrangement uses TRBV7-2 and TRBJ1-1; no clear D. This CDR3 spans 14 amino acids. V lost 1 base and J lost 1, with 7 bases in between. Looked up from germline, CDR1 is SGHTA and CDR2 is FQGNSA. CDR3 amino acids: CASSLVQPNTEAFF. CDR3 nucleotide sequence: TGTGCCAGCAGCTTAGTACAGCCGAACACTGAAGCTTTCTTT.

The sample holds many counts of this clone. The chain carries TRBV13 and TRBJ2-3; 8 bases fit TRBD2. The germline CDR1 and CDR2 sequences are PRHDT and FYEKMQ (reference sequence). CDR3 size: 15 residues. Germline trimming cut 5 bases from V and 4 bases from J; bases unmatched to any gene: 8. The CDR3 is CASSRSAGGADTQYF. CDR3 sequence (DNA): TGTGCCAGCAGCCGCTCGGCGGGAGGAGCAGATACGCAGTATTTT.

The sample holds a few counts of this clone. J is TRBJ2-3 and V is TRBV4-2; no firm D call. Trimming took 0 bases from V and 0 from J, leaving 10 bases between them. CDR1 LGHNA and CDR2 YNFKEQ come from the germline V gene. The CDR3 loop spans 16 amino acids. This CDR3 reads CASSQDGARSTDTQYF. CDR3 sequence (DNA): TGTGCCAGCAGCCAAGACGGAGCGAGGAGCACAGATACGCAGTATTTT.

In its sample, this clone was seen a few times. The chain employs TRBV4-2 and TRBJ2-3; 7 bases are shared with TRBD2. Germline V gene sequence: CDR1 LGHNA, CDR2 YNFKEQ. The J segment lost 1 base and the V segment lost 3 bases, leaving 4 bases of the junction unmatched. CDR3 length: 15 amino acids. DNA of the CDR3: TGTGCCAGCAGCCATTCCGGACTAGGCACAGATACGCAGTATTTT. Its translation: CASSHSGLGTDTQYF.